One sample yielded the 10 T cell receptor beta chains listed below, sequenced in a study of shared clonotypes between healthy human individuals. The data were produced by immunoSEQ multiplex PCR, yet TCRdb's version contains in-frame clones alone and is incomplete. This table has approximately 1,000,000 clones, around three quarters appearing once. Specimen: memory CD4+ T cells from PBMCs. Specified subset: CD45RA-negative fraction. All receptors derive from a man younger than 30 in good health. Some clones in this sample may be carry-over from other donors' samples.

The rearrangement uses TRBV7-9 and TRBJ2-4, with no clear D. Germline CDR1 reads SEHNR; CDR2 reads FQNEAQ (reference sequence). Deletions cut 5 bases from V and 1 base from J, with 21 bases between. The CDR3 is made up of 18 amino acids. Here the CDR3 DNA reads TGTGCCAGCAGCCGCTGGGTATCTGCGTTGCTGGCCAAAAACATTCAGTACTTC. Translation: CASSRWVSALLAKNIQYF.

This sequence joins TRBV11-3 and TRBJ2-3; no clear D gene. V gave up 3 bases and J gave up 1 base, with 5 bases separating them. Germline CDR1 reads SGHNT; CDR2 reads YENEEA. The CDR3 has 13 amino acids. This CDR3 is CASSFSGTDTQYF. CDR3 DNA: TGTGCCAGCAGCTTTAGTGGCACAGATACGCAGTATTTT.

This clone was detected ten times or more. The rearrangement links TRBV5-4 to TRBJ2-7; TRBD1 aligns across 7 bases. Germline assignment: CDR1 SGHNT and CDR2 YYREEE (reference sequence). The CDR3 spans 15 residues. The V and J ends lost 6 bases and 7 bases, in that order; junction bases with no gene match: 16. CDR3 coding DNA: TGTGCCAGCAAAATACAACGGGGACAGTATGGGGAGCAGTACTTC. Its protein product is CASKIQRGQYGEQYF.

This chain connects TRBV9 to TRBJ2-1; 8 nucleotides agree with TRBD1. The V gene's germline CDR1 is SGDLS and CDR2 YYNGEE. The CDR3 loop spans 16 amino acids. V lost 4 bases and J lost 0; bases outside the gene matches: 6. The CDR3: CASSLTGASSYNEQFF. The CDR3 DNA sequence: TGTGCCAGCAGCCTGACAGGGGCTAGCTCCTACAATGAGCAGTTCTTC.

J is TRBJ1-5 and V is TRBV18; 10 bases agree with TRBD1. Germline-derived CDR1 and CDR2 are KGHSH and LQKENI. Losses at the gene ends were 3 bases for V and 5 bases for J; bases not matched to a gene: 10. CDR3 length equals 17 residues. Here the CDR3 DNA reads TGTGCCAGCTCACCTCCAAGGGGACAGGGGAACCATCAGCCCCAGCATTTT. Translated, it gives CASSPPRGQGNHQPQHF.

The rearrangement joins TRBV30 to TRBJ1-4; D is unresolved. Germline CDR1 is GTSNPN and CDR2 is SVGIG (reference sequence). Trimming removed 0 bases at V and 8 bases at J, with 10 bases between. This CDR3 is built from 13 residues. CDR3 sequence reads: CAWSVGGGEKLFF. The CDR3 bases are TGTGCCTGGAGTGTGGGCGGAGGGGAAAAACTGTTTTTT.

CDR3 protein: CASSLGAGGKETQYF. Written as DNA, the CDR3 is TGCGCCAGCAGCTTGGGGGCGGGAGGAAAGGAGACCCAGTACTTC. This chain links TRBV5-1 with TRBJ2-5, with 8 bases matching TRBD2. Trimming removed 0 bases from V and 5 bases from J; junction bases left unmatched: 6. The CDR3 loop spans 15 amino acids. Looked up from germline, CDR1 is SGHRS and CDR2 is YFSETQ.

The V call is TRBV21-1, the J call TRBJ2-7; the table's D gene call, TRBD1, was not cross checked with the DNA. TRBV21-1 is a known pseudogene. The CDR3 loop spans 16 amino acids. CDR3 coding DNA: TGTGCCAGCAGCAAAAAAAAGGGGTGGCCTACCTACGAGCAGTACTTC. Encoded protein: CASSKKKGWPTYEQYF.

V and J are TRBV11-2 and TRBJ1-4, with D uncertain. Germline loops: CDR1 SGHAT, CDR2 FQNNGV. The CDR3 extends over 13 amino acids. Trimming removed 1 base at V and 6 bases at J, with 6 bases between. CDR3 DNA: TGTGCCAGCAGCTTAGGAAACCATGAAAAACTGTTTTTT. Translation: CASSLGNHEKLFF.

The gene calls are TRBV10-3 and TRBJ2-3; D uncertain. The V gene's germline CDR1 is ENHRY and CDR2 SYGVKD. The CDR3 length is 13 residues. V was shortened by 4 bases and J by 1 base, with 6 bases between the two germline ends. Here the CDR3 reads CAISAAGTDTQYF. CDR3 in DNA: TGTGCCATCAGTGCCGCCGGCACAGATACGCAGTATTTT.